The 10 T cell receptor beta chains presented below share a single source sample, sequenced in a study of shared clonotypes between healthy human individuals. Some clones are missing from TCRdb's copy, which holds only in-frame ones; the method was immunoSEQ multiplex PCR. The table lists approximately 940,000 clones, approximately 76% of them singletons, with 1.5% in the top ten. The sequenced sample consisted of memory CD4+ T cells sorted from blood. Regarding subset: CD45RA-negative fraction. These receptors originate from a man between 18 and 35 years old in good health.

This sequence joins TRBV10-2 and TRBJ2-3; D call uncertain. V was cut by 8 bases and J by 3 bases, with 15 bases left in between. The germline V gene encodes CDR1 WSHSY and CDR2 SAAADI. There are 14 residues in the CDR3. The CDR3 sequence: CASVSPSGTDTQYF. DNA for the CDR3: TGCGCCAGCGTATCCCCCTCCGGTACAGATACGCAGTATTTT.

The chain employs TRBV9 and TRBJ2-2; possibly TRBD2 for D (6 bases). V was cut by 0 bases and J by 6 bases, with 18 bases left in between. CDR1 is SGDLS and CDR2 is YYNGEE in the germline V gene. This CDR3 is 17 amino acids long. CDR3 DNA: TGTGCCAGCAGCGTAGGACGTATGGGAGGAGGTGCCGGGGAGCTGTTTTTT. It codes for CASSVGRMGGGAGELFF.

This clone has more than one count but fewer than ten. The chain combines TRBV10-3 with TRBJ2-6, with D tentatively TRBD2 (6 bases). Trimming cost V 11 bases and J 1 base, with 9 bases left between them. The CDR3 is 13 residues long. The germline V gene has CDR1 ENHRY and CDR2 SYGVKD. The CDR3 sequence: CAAGGSGANVLTF. In DNA form, the CDR3 reads TGTGCCGCCGGGGGTTCTGGGGCCAACGTCCTGACTTTC.

In its sample, this clone was seen once. The genes are TRBV6-6 and TRBJ1-4, with no clear D. The germline CDR1 and CDR2 sequences are MNHNY and SVGAGI (reference sequence). Trimming removed 7 bases at V and 6 bases at J, with 12 bases between. The CDR3 spans 13 residues. CDR3 protein: CASTSGAHEKLFF. The CDR3 DNA follows: TGTGCCAGCACGTCGGGCGCTCATGAAAAACTGTTTTTT.

This clone was counted between two and nine times. The chain uses TRBV18 and TRBJ2-2, with 8 bases fitting TRBD2. The length of the CDR3 is 15 residues. From germline, CDR1 is KGHSH and CDR2 LQKENI. The trim removed 4 bases at V and 3 bases at J, leaving 4 bases unmatched. As DNA, the CDR3 is TGTGCCAGCTCACGTGAACTAGCGGACACCGGGGAGCTGTTTTTT. Translation: CASSRELADTGELFF.

The genes are TRBV7-2 and TRBJ2-3; D gene ambiguous. CDR1 and CDR2 from the germline V gene are SGHTA and FQGNSA. The CDR3 has 14 residues. The ends were cut back, 1 base at V and 3 bases at J, with 8 bases in the middle. The CDR3 bases are TGTGCCAGCAGCTTAGGAGCGCTGACAGATACGCAGTATTTT. The encoded protein is CASSLGALTDTQYF. Complete variable domain (other parts from reference TRBV7-2 and TRBJ2-3): GAGVSQSPSNKVTEKGKDVELRCDPISGHTALYWYRQSLGQGLEFLIYFQGNSAPDKSGLPSDRFSAERTGGSVSTLTIQRTQQEDSAVYLCASSLGALTDTQYFGPGTRLTVL.

The rearrangement links TRBV9 to TRBJ1-6, with D perhaps matching TRBD1 (6 bases). CDR1 and CDR2 (germline): SGDLS, YYNGEE. With 0 bases removed from V and 7 bases from J, the gap between germline ends came to 11 bases. The CDR3 length is 15 residues. In DNA, the CDR3 is TGTGCCAGCAGCGTAGCTGCGCAGGGGAATTCACCCCTCCACTTT. The encoded protein is CASSVAAQGNSPLHF.

This clone has just one count. The rearrangement uses TRBV19 and TRBJ2-2, with TRBD2 matching over 9 bases. CDR1 is LNHDA, CDR2 SQIVND, per germline (reference sequence). CDR3 size: 15 residues. V shed 5 bases, J shed 3 bases, and the junction held 4 bases outside the gene matches. The CDR3 coding sequence is TGTGCCAGTAGTGCGACTAGCGGTTACACCGGGGAGCTGTTTTTT. This gives the protein CASSATSGYTGELFF.

The chain carries TRBV19 and TRBJ1-4; TRBD1 agrees at 7 bases. After removal of 7 bases from V and 4 bases from J, the junction contained 6 bases not matched to a gene. The CDR3 sequence is 14 residues long. Germline CDR1 LNHDA, CDR2 SQIVND (reference sequence). The CDR3 DNA reads TGTGCCAGTAAGGAGAGGGGGCGTAATGAAAAACTGTTTTTT. Residues: CASKERGRNEKLFF.

J is TRBJ2-3 and V is TRBV5-4; D may correspond to TRBD1 or TRBD2 (6 bases each). V lost 3 bases to trimming and J lost 2 bases, with 13 bases between them. From germline, CDR1 is SGHNT and CDR2 YYREEE (reference sequence). This CDR3 has 15 residues. Here the CDR3 reads CASSSLGGPTDTQYF. Written as DNA, the CDR3 is TGTGCCAGCAGCTCCTTGGGGGGCCCCACAGATACGCAGTATTTT.